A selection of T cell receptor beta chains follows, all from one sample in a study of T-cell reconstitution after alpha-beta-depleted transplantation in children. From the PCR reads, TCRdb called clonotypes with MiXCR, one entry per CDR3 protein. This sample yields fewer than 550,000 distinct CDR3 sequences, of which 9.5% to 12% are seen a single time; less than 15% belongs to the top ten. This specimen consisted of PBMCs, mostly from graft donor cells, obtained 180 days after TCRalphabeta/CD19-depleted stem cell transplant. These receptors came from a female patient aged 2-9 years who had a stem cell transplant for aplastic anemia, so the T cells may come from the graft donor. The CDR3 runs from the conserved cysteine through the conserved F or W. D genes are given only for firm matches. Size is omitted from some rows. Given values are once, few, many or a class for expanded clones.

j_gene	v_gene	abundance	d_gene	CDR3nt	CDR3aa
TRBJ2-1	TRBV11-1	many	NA	TGTGCCAGCAGCTACCAACAGGGGGGGGGAGCCTCCCTTTCCAATGAGCAGTTCTTC	CASSYQQGGGASLSNEQFF
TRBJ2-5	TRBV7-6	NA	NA	TGTGCCAGCAGCGTCTCCGGACTGAAAGAGACCCAGTACTTC	CASSVSGLKETQYF
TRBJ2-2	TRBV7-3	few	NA	TGTGCCAGCAGCTTGACTAACACGAACACCGGGGAGCTGTTTTTT	CASSLTNTNTGELFF
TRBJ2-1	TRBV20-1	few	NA	TGCAGTGCTAGAGATCCACTAGAAATTAGCGGAATTCGCGATGAGCAGTTCTTC	CSARDPLEISGIRDEQFF
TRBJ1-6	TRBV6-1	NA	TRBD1	TGTGCCAGCCAATCCGGGACAGGGAATTCACCCCTCCACTTT	CASQSGTGNSPLHF
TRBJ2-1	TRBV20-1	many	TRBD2	TGCAGTGCTAGTTGGACTAGCGGCTACAATGAGCAGTTCTTC	CSASWTSGYNEQFF
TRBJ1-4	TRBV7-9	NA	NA	TGTGCCAGCGGGACCGCGAGAGAAAAACTGTTTTTT	CASGTAREKLFF
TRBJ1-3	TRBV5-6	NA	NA	TGTGCCAGCAGCTTGGCTTGGACGTCTGGAAACACCATATATTTT	CASSLAWTSGNTIYF
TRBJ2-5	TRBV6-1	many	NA	TGTGCCAGCAGTCCAGGGAAGTGGGAGACCCAGTACTTC	CASSPGKWETQYF
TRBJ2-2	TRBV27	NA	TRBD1	TGTGCCAGCAGTTGGGACAGGACTAACACCGGGGAGCTGTTTTTT	CASSWDRTNTGELFF
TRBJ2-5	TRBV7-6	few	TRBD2	TGTGCCAGTAATGGTCGGGGGGGCGCACAAGAGACCCAGTACTTC	CASNGRGGAQETQYF
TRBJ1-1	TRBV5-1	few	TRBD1	TGCGCCAGCAGCTCAGGGGGCCGCACTGAAGCTTTCTTT	CASSSGGRTEAFF
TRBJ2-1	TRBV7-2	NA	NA	TGTGCCAGCAGCTTATCCGGGGTAGCGGTCAAATACAATGAGCAGTTCTTC	CASSLSGVAVKYNEQFF
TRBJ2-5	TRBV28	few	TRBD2	TGTGCCAGCAGTCCCATCTTAGCGGGAGGATCCCAAGAGACCCAGTACTTC	CASSPILAGGSQETQYF
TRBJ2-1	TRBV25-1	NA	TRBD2	TGTGCCAGCAGTGAGGGGACTAGATTGCGCAATGAGCAGTTCTTC	CASSEGTRLRNEQFF
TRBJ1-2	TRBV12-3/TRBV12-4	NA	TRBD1	TGTGCCAGCAGTCCGCAGACAGGGGTTGCTGGCTACACCTTC	CASSPQTGVAGYTF
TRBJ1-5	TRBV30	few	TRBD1	TGTGCCTGGAGCGTAGTAGGGGACAGACTTAATCGGCCCCAGCATTTT	CAWSVVGDRLNRPQHF
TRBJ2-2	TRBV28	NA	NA	TGTGCCAGCAGTTTGGCCTCTGTGAACACCGGGGAGCTGTTTTTT	CASSLASVNTGELFF
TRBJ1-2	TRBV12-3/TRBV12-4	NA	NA	TGTGCCAGCAGTTTGTACTTAGGGCCCGGTGGCTACACCTTC	CASSLYLGPGGYTF
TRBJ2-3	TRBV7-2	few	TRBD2	TGTGCCAGCAGCTTGACTAGCGGGACTTCGCAGTATTTT	CASSLTSGTSQYF
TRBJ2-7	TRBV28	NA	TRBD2	TGTGCCAGCAGTCTTGGGCGGCCCATCCGGACTAGTCTGGTCTACGAGCAGTACTTC	CASSLGRPIRTSLVYEQYF
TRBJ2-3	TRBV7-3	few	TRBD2	TGTGCCAGCAGCTTAAGCGGGAGGGCCCCTTATACGCAGTATTTT	CASSLSGRAPYTQYF
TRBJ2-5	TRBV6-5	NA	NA	TGTGCCAGCAGTTACACCGGTCGCCAAGAGACCCAGTACTTC	CASSYTGRQETQYF
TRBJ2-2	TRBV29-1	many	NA	TGCAGCGTTGTCAACCCAGAGGCCGGGGAGCTGTTTTTT	CSVVNPEAGELFF
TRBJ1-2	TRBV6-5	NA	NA	TGTGCCAGCAGTTACTCCGTACGGCTCTATGGCTACACCTTC	CASSYSVRLYGYTF
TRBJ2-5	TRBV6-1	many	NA	TGTGCCACCTTAACCATACAGGGAAGGAGGGGAGAGACCCAGTACTTC	CATLTIQGRRGETQYF
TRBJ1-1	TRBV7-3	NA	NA	TGTGCCAGCAGCTTAGCCCTAACAGGGAGGAGCACTGAAGCTTTCTTT	CASSLALTGRSTEAFF
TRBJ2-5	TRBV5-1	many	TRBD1	TGCGCCAGCAGCTCTACAGGGGTCCAAGAGACCCAGTACTTC	CASSSTGVQETQYF
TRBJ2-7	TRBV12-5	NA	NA	TGTGCTAGTGGCTCCGGGATCTACGAGCAGTACTTC	CASGSGIYEQYF
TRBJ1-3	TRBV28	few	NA	TGTGCCAGCAGTTCCCCGTGGTGGGGGCCCGGAAACACCATATATTTT	CASSSPWWGPGNTIYF
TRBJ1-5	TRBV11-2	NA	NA	TGTGCCAGCAGCTTAGAATGGGATTGGCCCCAGCATTTT	CASSLEWDWPQHF
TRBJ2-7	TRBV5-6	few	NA	TGTGCCAGCAGCCTGCCTGGCTCTCTCGGGGGCTACGAGCAGTACTTC	CASSLPGSLGGYEQYF
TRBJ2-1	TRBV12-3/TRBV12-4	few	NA	TGTGCCAGCCATCCTAACTACCCCTCCTACAATGAGCAGTTCTTC	CASHPNYPSYNEQFF
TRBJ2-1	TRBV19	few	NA	TGTGCCAGTATGGGAGAGGGCAAGGGGAACAATGAGCAGTTCTTC	CASMGEGKGNNEQFF
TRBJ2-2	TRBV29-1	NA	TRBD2	TGCAGCGTCCAGGGGACTAGCGGGTACGCGAACACCGGGGAGCTGTTTTTT	CSVQGTSGYANTGELFF
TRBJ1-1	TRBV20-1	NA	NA	TGCAGTGCTAGACGATTCAGGGGAAACACTGAAGCTTTCTTT	CSARRFRGNTEAFF
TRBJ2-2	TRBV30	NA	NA	TGTGCCTGGAAAATACCGGACAGAGGCACCGGGGAGCTGTTTTTT	CAWKIPDRGTGELFF
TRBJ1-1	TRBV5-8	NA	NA	TGTGCCAGCGAGGGGCCTGGGGGGCAGGTCACTGAAGCTTTCTTT	CASEGPGGQVTEAFF
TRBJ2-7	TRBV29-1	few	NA	TGCAGCGCGACCGAGCAGGGGTACGAGCAGTACTTC	CSATEQGYEQYF
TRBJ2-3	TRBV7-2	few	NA	TGTGCCGTCAGACTGGCTAGCACAGATACGCAGTATTTT	CAVRLASTDTQYF
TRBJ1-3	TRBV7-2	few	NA	TGTGCCACGGGGACATTCGGAAACACCATATATTTT	CATGTFGNTIYF
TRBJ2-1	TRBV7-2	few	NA	TGTGCCAGCAGCTTACGGCCCTCCTACAATGAGCAGTTCTTC	CASSLRPSYNEQFF
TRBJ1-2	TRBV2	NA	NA	TGTGCCAGCACCTTGGACAAACCTAACTATGGCTACACCTTC	CASTLDKPNYGYTF
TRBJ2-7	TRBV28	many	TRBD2	TGTGCCAGCAGTTTATCCGGACTAGCGGGATCCTACGAGCAGTACTTC	CASSLSGLAGSYEQYF
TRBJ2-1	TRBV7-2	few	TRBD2	TGTGCCAGCAGCTTAGGGACTAGCGCCGACAATGAGCAGTTCTTC	CASSLGTSADNEQFF
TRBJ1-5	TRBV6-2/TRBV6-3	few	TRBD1	TGTGCCAGCAGCCGGGACAGGGGGATCAATCAGCCCCAGCATTTT	CASSRDRGINQPQHF
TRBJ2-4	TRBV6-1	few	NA	TGTGCCAGCAGTCCCCTCCGCGCAATAGCCAAAAACATTCAGTACTTC	CASSPLRAIAKNIQYF
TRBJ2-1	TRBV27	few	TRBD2	TGTGCCAGCAGTTCCCCCGGGACTAGGACCTACAATGAGCAGTTCTTC	CASSSPGTRTYNEQFF
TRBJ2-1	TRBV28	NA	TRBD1	TGTGCCAGCAGCAGGGGACAGGAGAATCGATACAATGAGCAGTTCTTC	CASSRGQENRYNEQFF
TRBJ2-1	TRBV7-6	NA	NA	TGTGCCAGCAGCTTAGCGGGAGTGGTGAATGAGCAGTTCTTC	CASSLAGVVNEQFF
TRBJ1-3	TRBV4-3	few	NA	TGCGCCAGCAGCCAAGGTATGGCGAATTCCGGAAACACCATATATTTT	CASSQGMANSGNTIYF
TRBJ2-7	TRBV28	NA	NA	TGTGCCAGCAGCCTAGGTGGAGGGAAGCAGTACTTC	CASSLGGGKQYF
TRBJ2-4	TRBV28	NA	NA	TGTGCCAGCAGAGATAACAGGGACTCAAACATTCAGTACTTC	CASRDNRDSNIQYF
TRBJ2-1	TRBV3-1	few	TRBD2	TGTGCCAGCAGCCAAGATAGAAGGGGACTAGCGGGAGGCGAGCAGTTCTTC	CASSQDRRGLAGGEQFF
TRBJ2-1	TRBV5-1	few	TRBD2	TGCGCCAGCAGTCCCATGGCGACTTGGGCTAGCGGGAGTCCGGATGAGCAGTTCTTC	CASSPMATWASGSPDEQFF